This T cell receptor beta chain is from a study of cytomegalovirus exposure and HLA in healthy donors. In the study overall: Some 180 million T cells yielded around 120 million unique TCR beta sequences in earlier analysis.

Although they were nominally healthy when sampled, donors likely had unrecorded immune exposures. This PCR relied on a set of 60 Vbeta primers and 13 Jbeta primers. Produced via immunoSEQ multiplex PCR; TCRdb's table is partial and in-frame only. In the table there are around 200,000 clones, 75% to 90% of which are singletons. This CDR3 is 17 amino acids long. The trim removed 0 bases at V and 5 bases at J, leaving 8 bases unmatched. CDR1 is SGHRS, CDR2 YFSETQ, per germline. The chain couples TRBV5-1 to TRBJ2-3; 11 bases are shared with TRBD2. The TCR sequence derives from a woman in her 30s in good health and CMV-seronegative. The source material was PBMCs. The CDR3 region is CASSLVVSGGAVDTQYF. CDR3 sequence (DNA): TGCGCCAGCAGCTTGGTGGTTAGCGGGGGGGCGGTAGATACGCAGTATTTT.